The 8 T cell receptor beta chains given below trace back to one sample, sequenced in a study of cytomegalovirus exposure and HLA in healthy donors (dated by TCRdb to the late 2010s). Libraries were built with the immunoSEQ multiplex PCR assay. For the multiplex PCR, a mixture combining 60 forward primers for TCR Vbeta segments and 13 reverse primers for TCR Jbeta segments was used. Imported from immuneACCESS, the table was reduced by TCRdb to in-frame sequences with V and J called. These copies leave out some clones; in studies compared against another copy, an unresolved V gene accounts for under half, and the cause of the remainder is not known. In all, the sample holds 150,000 or so clones, and approximately 80% of those were seen once. The ten largest make up less than 15% of the sample. The sample consisted of PBMCs. The source is a man aged 35-49 years in good health and CMV-seropositive.

The chain couples TRBV7-9 to TRBJ2-1; TRBD2 matches at 12 bases. The CDR3 spans 17 residues. The V gene end was trimmed by 5 bases and the J gene end by 0 bases; junction bases not matched to a gene: 5. Germline CDR1 is SEHNR and CDR2 is FQNEAQ (reference sequence). The CDR3 loop is CASSLPTSGGSYNEQFF. The DNA for the CDR3 is TGTGCCAGCAGCCTTCCGACTAGCGGGGGCTCCTACAATGAGCAGTTCTTC.

In this sample, this clone turned up a few times. This sequence joins TRBV5-4 and TRBJ2-5; no clear D. CDR1 is SGHNT, CDR2 YYREEE, per germline (reference sequence). The V end lost 3 bases, the J end lost 3 bases, and 12 bases lay between the germline ends. The CDR3 spans 14 residues. The DNA of the CDR3 is TGTGCCAGCAGCTCAGAACCACCCAAAGAGACCCAGTACTTC. Residues: CASSSEPPKETQYF. Supplemented by reference TRBV5-4 and TRBJ2-5, the full variable domain reads ETGVTQSPTHLIKTRGQQVTLRCSSQSGHNTVSWYQQALGQGPQFIFQYYREEENGRGNFPPRFSGLQFPNYSSELNVNALELDDSALYLCASSSEPPKETQYFGPGTRLLVL.

Worth noting for this clone: The junction departs from the called germline gene at one end, perhaps through a read error. The sample holds other DNA sequences that translate to the same CDR3. The chain combines TRBV5-1 with TRBJ2-7; 9 bases align to TRBD1. The CDR3 loop spans 14 amino acids. Germline CDR1 SGHRS, CDR2 YFSETQ. CDR3 in amino acids: CASSSQGARNEQYF. The CDR3 DNA is TGCGCCAGCAGCTCACAGGGGGCGCGGAACGAACAGTACTTC.

The rearrangement links TRBV29-1 to TRBJ2-1, with a possible D match to TRBD1 (6 bases). This CDR3 has 10 amino acids. Germline V gene lookup returns CDR1 SQVTM and CDR2 ANQGSEA. Between the trimmed V and J ends, which lost 5 bases and 10 bases, there was a span of 9 bases. The CDR3 bases are TGCAGCGTTAGGGGGAACGAGCAGTTCTTC. This sequence encodes CSVRGNEQFF.

In DNA, the CDR3 is TGTGCCAGCAGTTTACCGACAGGGTATACCGGGGAGCTGTTTTTT. Amino acid sequence: CASSLPTGYTGELFF. The chain carries TRBV28 and TRBJ2-2; 7 bases align to TRBD1. V shed 2 bases, J shed 5 bases, and the junction held 5 bases outside the gene matches. CDR1 and CDR2 (germline): MDHEN, SYDVKM. The CDR3 runs 15 residues.

This clone occurred a few times. V and J are TRBV11-2 and TRBJ2-1; 10 nucleotides line up with TRBD2. J was trimmed by 10 bases and V by 5 bases; bases with no gene match: 5. This CDR3 is 13 amino acids long. Per the germline V gene, CDR1 is SGHAT and CDR2 is FQNNGV. This CDR3 is CASSMGLANEQFF. In nucleotides, the CDR3 is TGTGCCAGCAGCATGGGACTAGCGAACGAGCAGTTCTTC.

The chain uses TRBV7-9 and TRBJ2-2; 12 bases line up with TRBD2. The CDR3 is 17 residues long. The trim removed 5 bases at V and 3 bases at J, leaving 7 bases unmatched. Germline V lookup: CDR1 SEHNR, CDR2 FQNEAQ (reference sequence). CDR3: CASSPSGRASYTGELFF. CDR3 nucleotide sequence: TGTGCCAGCAGCCCTAGCGGGAGGGCCTCCTACACCGGGGAGCTGTTTTTT. The full variable domain, its missing parts supplied by reference TRBV7-9 and TRBJ2-2, is DTGVSQNPRHKITKRGQNVTFRCDPISEHNRLYWYRQTLGQGPEFLTYFQNEAQLEKSRLLSDRFSAERPKGSFSTLEIQRTEQGDSAMYLCASSPSGRASYTGELFFGEGSRLTVL.

The chain combines TRBV4-1 with TRBJ2-7; D is perhaps TRBD1 (6 bases). The CDR3 has 14 amino acids. V was shortened by 4 bases and J by 1 base, with 11 bases between the two germline ends. Germline CDR1 reads MGHRA; CDR2 reads YSYEKL. Here the CDR3 DNA reads TGCGCCAGCAGCCCCGGACAGACTTCCTACGAGCAGTACTTC. This translates into CASSPGQTSYEQYF.